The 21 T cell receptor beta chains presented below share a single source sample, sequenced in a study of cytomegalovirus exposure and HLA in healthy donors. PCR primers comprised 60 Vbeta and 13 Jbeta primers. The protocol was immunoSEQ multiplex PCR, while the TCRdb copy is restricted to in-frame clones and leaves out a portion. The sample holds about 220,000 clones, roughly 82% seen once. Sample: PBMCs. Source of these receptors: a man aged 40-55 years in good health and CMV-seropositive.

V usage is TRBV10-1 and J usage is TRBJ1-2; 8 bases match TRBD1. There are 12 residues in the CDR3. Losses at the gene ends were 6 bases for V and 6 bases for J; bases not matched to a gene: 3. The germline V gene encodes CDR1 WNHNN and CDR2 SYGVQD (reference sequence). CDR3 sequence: CASRQGAHGYTF. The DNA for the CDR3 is TGCGCCAGCAGGCAGGGGGCGCATGGCTACACCTTC.

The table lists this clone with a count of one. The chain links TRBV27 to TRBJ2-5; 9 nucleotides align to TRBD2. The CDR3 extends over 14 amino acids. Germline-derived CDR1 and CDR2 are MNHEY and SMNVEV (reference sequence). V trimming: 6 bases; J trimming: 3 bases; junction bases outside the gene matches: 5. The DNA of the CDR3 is TGTGCCAGCAGCGAAAGACTAGCGGAAGAGACCCAGTACTTC. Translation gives CASSERLAEETQYF.

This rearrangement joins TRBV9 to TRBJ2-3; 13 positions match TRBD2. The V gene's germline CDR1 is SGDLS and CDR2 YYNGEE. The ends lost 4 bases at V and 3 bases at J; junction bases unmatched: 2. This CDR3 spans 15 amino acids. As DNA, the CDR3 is TGTGCCAGCAGCCCGGGACTAGCGGGAACAGATACGCAGTATTTT. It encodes CASSPGLAGTDTQYF.

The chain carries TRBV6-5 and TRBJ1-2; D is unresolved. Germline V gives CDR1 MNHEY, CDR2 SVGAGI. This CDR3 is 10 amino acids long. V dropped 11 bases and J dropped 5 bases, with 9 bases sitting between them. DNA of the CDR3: TGTGCCGCCCAGGCGTATGGCTACACCTTC. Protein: CAAQAYGYTF.

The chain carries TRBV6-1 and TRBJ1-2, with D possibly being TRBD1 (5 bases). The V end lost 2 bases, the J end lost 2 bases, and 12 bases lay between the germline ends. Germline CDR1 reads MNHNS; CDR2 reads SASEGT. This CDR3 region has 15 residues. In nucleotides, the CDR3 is TGTGCCAGCAGTGAAAGGGCAGGGTCCAACTATGGCTACACCTTC. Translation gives CASSERAGSNYGYTF.

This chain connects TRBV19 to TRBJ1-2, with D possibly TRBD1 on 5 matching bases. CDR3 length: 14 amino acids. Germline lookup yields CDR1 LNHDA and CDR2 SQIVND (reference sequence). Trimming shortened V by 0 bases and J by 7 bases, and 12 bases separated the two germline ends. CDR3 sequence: CASSIDPPRGGYTF. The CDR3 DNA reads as TGTGCCAGTAGTATAGATCCGCCTAGGGGTGGCTACACCTTC. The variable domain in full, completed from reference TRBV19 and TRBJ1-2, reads DGGITQSPKYLFRKEGQNVTLSCEQNLNHDAMYWYRQDPGQGLRLIYYSQIVNDFQKGDIAEGYSVSREKKESFPLTVTSAQKNPTAFYLCASSIDPPRGGYTFGSGTRLTVV.

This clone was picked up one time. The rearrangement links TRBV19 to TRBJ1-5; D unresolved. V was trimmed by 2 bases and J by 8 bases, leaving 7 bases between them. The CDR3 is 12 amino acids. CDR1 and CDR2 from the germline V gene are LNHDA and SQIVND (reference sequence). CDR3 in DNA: TGTGCCAGTAGTATACAGAGGGAGCCCCAGCATTTT. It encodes CASSIQREPQHF.

CDR3 amino acids: CASSLAVEDSGNTIYF. CDR3 DNA sequence: TGCGCCAGCAGCTTGGCGGTTGAGGACTCTGGAAACACCATATATTTT. The genes are TRBV5-1 and TRBJ1-3; D is unclear. The CDR3 runs 16 residues. The V end was cut by 0 bases, the J end by 0 bases, with 10 bases between. In germline, CDR1 is SGHRS, CDR2 YFSETQ.

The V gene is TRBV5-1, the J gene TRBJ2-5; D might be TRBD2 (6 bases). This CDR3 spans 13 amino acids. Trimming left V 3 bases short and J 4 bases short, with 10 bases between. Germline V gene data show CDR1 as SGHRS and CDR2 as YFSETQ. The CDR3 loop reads CASSYGTAETQYF. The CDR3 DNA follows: TGCGCCAGCAGCTACGGGACTGCAGAGACCCAGTACTTC.

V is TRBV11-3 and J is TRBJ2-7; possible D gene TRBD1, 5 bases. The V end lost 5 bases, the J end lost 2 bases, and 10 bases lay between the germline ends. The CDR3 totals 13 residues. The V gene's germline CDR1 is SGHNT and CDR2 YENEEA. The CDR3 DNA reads TGTGCCAGCAGCGTAAGGGGAACCTACGAGCAGTACGTC. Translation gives CASSVRGTYEQYV.

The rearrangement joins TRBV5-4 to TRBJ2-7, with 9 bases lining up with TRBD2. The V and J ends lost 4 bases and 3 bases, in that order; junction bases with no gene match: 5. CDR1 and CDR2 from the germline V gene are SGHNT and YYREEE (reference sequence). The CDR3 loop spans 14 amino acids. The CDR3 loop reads CASSRETSGYEQYF. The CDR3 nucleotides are TGTGCCAGCAGCCGGGAGACTAGCGGCTACGAGCAGTACTTC.

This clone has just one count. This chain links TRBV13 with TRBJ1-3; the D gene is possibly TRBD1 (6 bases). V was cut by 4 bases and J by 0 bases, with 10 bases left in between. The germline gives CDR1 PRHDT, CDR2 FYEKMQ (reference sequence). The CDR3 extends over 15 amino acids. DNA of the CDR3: TGTGCCAGCAGCTGGGGGACACCCTCTGGAAACACCATATATTTT. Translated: CASSWGTPSGNTIYF.

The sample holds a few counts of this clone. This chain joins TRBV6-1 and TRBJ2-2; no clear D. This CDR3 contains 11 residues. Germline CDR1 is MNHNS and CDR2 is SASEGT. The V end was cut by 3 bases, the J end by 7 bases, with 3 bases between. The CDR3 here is CASSDVGELFF. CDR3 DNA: TGTGCCAGCAGTGACGTCGGGGAGCTGTTTTTT.

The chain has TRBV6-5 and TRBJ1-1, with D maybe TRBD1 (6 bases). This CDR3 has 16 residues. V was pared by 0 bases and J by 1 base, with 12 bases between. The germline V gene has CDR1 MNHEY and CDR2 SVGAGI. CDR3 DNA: TGTGCCAGCAGTTACTCCTTCCGGACAGCGAACACTGAAGCTTTCTTT. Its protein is CASSYSFRTANTEAFF.

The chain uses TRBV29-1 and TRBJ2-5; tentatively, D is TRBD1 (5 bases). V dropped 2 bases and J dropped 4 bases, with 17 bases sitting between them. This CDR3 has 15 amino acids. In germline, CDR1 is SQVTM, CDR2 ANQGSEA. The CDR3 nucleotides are TGCAGCGTTGAATTGGCGGACACCCAGGCAGAGACCCAGTACTTC. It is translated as CSVELADTQAETQYF.

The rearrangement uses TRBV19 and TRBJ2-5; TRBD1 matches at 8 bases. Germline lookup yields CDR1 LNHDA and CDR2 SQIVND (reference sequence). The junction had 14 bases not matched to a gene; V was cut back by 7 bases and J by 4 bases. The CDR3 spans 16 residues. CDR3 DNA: TGTGCCAGTACCCTCGGACAGGGTGGCGCAAGAGAGACCCAGTACTTC. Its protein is CASTLGQGGARETQYF.

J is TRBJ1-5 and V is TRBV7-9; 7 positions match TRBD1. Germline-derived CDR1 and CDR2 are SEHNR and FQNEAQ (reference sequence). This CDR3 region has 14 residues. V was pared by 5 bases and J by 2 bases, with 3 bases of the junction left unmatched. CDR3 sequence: CASSHGQGNQPQHF. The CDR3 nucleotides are TGTGCCAGCAGCCACGGACAGGGCAATCAGCCCCAGCATTTT.

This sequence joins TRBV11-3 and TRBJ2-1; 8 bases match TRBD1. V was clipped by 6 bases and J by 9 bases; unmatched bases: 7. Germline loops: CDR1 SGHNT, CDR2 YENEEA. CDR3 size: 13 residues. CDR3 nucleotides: TGTGCCAGCAGATCGACAGGGGTCGGTGAGCAGTTCTTC. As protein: CASRSTGVGEQFF.

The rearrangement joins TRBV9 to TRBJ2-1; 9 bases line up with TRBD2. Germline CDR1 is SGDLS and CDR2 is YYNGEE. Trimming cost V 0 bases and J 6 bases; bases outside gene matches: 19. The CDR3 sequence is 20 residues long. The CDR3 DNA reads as TGTGCCAGCAGCGTAGACCTATGGACTAGCGAGGACCTTAGGGGCAATGAGCAGTTCTTC. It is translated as CASSVDLWTSEDLRGNEQFF.

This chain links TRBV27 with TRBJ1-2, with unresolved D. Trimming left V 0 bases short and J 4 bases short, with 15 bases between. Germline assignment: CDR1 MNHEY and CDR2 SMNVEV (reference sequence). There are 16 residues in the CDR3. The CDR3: CASSLSPPNTIYGYTF. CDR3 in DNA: TGTGCCAGCAGTTTATCGCCCCCGAACACCATCTATGGCTACACCTTC.

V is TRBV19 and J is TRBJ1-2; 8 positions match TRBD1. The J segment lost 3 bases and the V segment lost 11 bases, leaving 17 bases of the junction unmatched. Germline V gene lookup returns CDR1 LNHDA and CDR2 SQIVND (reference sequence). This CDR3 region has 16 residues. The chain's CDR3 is CASRGQGALLDYGYTF. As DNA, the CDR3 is TGTGCCTCAAGAGGCCAGGGGGCCCTCCTGGACTATGGCTACACCTTC.